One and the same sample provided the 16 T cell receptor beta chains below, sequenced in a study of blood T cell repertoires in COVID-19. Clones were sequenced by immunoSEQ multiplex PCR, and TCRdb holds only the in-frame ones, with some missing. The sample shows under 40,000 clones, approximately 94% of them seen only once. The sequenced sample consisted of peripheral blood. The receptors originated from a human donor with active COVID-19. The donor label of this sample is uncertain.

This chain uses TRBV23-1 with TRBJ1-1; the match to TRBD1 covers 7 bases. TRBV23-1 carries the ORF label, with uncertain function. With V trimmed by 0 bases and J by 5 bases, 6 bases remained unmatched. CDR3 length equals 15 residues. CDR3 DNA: TGCGCCAGCAGTCAATCGAGGGACAGTCCAACTGAAGCTTTCTTT. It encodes CASSQSRDSPTEAFF.

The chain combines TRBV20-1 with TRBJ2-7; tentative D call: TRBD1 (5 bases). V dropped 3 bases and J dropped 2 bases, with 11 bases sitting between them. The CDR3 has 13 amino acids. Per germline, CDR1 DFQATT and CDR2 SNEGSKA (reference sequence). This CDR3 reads CSASLTDPYEQYF. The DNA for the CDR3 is TGCAGTGCTAGTCTGACAGATCCCTACGAGCAGTACTTC.

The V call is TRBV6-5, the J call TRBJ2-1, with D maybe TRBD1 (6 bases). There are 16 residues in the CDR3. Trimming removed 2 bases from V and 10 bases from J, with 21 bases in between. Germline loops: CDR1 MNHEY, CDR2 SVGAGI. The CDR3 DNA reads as TGTGCCAGCAGTTACGAGGTTCCCGGCAGGGGAGTGGAGCAGTTCTTC. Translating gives CASSYEVPGRGVEQFF.

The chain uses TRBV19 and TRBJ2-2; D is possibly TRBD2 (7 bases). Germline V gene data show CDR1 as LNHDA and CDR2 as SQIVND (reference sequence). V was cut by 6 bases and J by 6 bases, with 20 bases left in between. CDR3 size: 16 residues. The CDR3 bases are TGTGCCAGTAGAGGGTTCCGAGGGGGGGTGTCCGGGGAGCTGTTTTTT. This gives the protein CASRGFRGGVSGELFF.

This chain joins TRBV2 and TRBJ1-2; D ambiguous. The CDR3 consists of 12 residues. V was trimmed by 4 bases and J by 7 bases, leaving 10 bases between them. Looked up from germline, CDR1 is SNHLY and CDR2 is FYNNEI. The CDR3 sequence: CASSGEVGGYTF. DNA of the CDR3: TGTGCCAGCAGTGGGGAGGTGGGTGGCTACACCTTC.

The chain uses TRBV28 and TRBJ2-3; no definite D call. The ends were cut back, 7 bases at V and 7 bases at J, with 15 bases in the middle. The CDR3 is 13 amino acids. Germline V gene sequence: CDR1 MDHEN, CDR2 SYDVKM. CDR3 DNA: TGTGCCAGCAATATACCTAAAGTGAATACGCAGTATTTT. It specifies CASNIPKVNTQYF.

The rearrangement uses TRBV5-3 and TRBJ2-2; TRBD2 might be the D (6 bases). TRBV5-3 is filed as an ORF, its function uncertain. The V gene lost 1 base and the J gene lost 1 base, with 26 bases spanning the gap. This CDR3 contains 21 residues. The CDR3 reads CARSLYQRTITQKQNTGELFF. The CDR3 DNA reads TGTGCCAGAAGCTTGTATCAGAGGACTATTACTCAGAAGCAGAACACCGGGGAGCTGTTTTTT.

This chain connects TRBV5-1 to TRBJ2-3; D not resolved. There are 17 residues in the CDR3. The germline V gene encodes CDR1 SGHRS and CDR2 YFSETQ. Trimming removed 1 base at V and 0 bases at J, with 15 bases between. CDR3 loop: CASSLNYAAPSTDTQYF. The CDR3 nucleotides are TGCGCCAGCAGCTTGAACTACGCGGCGCCAAGCACAGATACGCAGTATTTT. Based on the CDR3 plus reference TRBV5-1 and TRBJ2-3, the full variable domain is KAGVTQTPRYLIKTRGQQVTLSCSPISGHRSVSWYQQTPGQGLQFLFEYFSETQRNKGNFPGRFSGRQFSNSRSEMNVSTLELGDSALYLCASSLNYAAPSTDTQYFGPGTRLTVL.

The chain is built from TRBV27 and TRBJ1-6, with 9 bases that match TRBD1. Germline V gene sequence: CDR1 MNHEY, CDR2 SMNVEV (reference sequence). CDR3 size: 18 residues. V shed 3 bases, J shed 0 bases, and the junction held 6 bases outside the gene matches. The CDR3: CASSLGGQGSSYNSPLHF. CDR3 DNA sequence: TGTGCCAGCAGTTTGGGGGGACAGGGAAGCTCCTATAATTCACCCCTCCACTTT.

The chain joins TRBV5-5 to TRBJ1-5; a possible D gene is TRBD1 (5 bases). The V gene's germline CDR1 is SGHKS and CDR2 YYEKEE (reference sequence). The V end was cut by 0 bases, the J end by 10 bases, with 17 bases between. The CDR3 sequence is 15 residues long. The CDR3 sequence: CASSLGAPGLSPQHF. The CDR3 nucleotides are TGTGCCAGCAGCTTGGGGGCCCCAGGGCTCAGTCCCCAGCATTTT.

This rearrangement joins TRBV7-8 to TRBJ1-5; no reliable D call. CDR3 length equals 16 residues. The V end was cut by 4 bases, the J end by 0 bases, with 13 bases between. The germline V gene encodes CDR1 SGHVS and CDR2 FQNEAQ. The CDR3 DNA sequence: TGTGCCAGCAGCTCAGAGGGCGGATATAGCAATCAGCCCCAGCATTTT. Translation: CASSSEGGYSNQPQHF. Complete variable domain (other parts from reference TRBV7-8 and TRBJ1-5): GAGVSQSPRYKVAKRGQDVALRCDPISGHVSLFWYQQALGQGPEFLTYFQNEAQLDKSGLPSDRFFAERPEGSVSTLKIQRTQQEDSAVYLCASSSEGGYSNQPQHFGDGTRLSIL.

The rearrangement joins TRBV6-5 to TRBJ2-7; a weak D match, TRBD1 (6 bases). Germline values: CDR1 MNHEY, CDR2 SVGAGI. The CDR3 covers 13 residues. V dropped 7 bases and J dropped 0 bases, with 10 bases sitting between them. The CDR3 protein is CASTGVSSYEQYF. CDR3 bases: TGTGCCAGCACAGGGGTCAGCTCCTACGAGCAGTACTTC.

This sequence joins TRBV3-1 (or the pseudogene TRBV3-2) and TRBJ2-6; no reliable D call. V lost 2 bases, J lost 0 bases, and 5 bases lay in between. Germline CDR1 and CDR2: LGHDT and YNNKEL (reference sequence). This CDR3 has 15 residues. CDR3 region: CASSQLYSGANVLTF. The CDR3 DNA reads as TGTGCCAGCAGCCAACTATACTCTGGGGCCAACGTCCTGACTTTC.

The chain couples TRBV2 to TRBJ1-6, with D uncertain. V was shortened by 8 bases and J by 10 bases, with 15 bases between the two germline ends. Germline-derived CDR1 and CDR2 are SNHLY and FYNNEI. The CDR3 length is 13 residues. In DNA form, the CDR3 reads TGTGCCAGCCGGTCCGGGATGGGATCACCCCTCCACTTT. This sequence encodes CASRSGMGSPLHF.

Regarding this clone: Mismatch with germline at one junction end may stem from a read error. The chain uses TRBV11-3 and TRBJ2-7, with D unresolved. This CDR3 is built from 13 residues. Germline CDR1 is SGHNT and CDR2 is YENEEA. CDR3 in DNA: TGTGCCGGCAGCTTAGGGCCGTCCTACGAGCAGTACTTC. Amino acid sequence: CAGSLGPSYEQYF.

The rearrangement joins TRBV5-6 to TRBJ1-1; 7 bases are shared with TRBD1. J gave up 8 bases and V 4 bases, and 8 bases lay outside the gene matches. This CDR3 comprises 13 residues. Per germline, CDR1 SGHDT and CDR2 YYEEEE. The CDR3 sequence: CASSQGTVAEAFF. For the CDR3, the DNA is TGTGCCAGCAGCCAGGGGACAGTGGCAGAAGCTTTCTTT.